The 31 T cell receptor beta chains presented below share a single source sample, sequenced in a study of T-cell memory formation after mild COVID-19. TCRdb re-analysed the 5' RACE reads in MiXCR, keeping a single row per CDR3 protein. The sample includes approximately 390,000 distinct CDR3 sequences, roughly 15% seen only once; the top ten take roughly 21%. Sequenced: PBMCs or a T cell subset sorted from them (not recorded which). The source of these receptors is a man aged 18-30 years who had mild COVID-19 (a few samples of this study predate the infection). Cell type and time point are not known.

The chain recombines TRBV12-3 or TRBV12-4 with TRBJ1-2, with 7 bases lining up with TRBD1. J gave up 5 bases and V 6 bases, and 6 bases lay outside the gene matches. The CDR3 consists of 13 residues. CDR3 protein: CASRSGTVYGYTF. CDR3 DNA sequence: TGTGCCAGCAGGTCCGGGACAGTTTATGGCTACACCTTC.

This clonotype has just a few counts. The chain is built from TRBV4-1 and TRBJ1-1; D is ambiguous. V gave up 1 base and J gave up 5 bases, with 11 bases separating them. This CDR3 comprises 14 residues. Germline V CDR1 and CDR2: MGHRA, YSYEKL. For the CDR3, the DNA is TGCGCCAGCAGCCAAGCCGGGTGGGTTACTGAAGCTTTCTTT. Protein: CASSQAGWVTEAFF.

V and J are TRBV28 and TRBJ2-3; D ambiguous. Looked up from germline, CDR1 is MDHEN and CDR2 is SYDVKM. Between the trimmed V and J ends, which lost 6 bases and 0 bases, there was a span of 4 bases. The CDR3 extends over 12 amino acids. The CDR3: CASRHSTDTQYF. For the CDR3, the DNA is TGTGCCAGCAGGCATAGCACAGATACGCAGTATTTT.

About this clonotype itself: Mismatch with germline at one junction end may stem from a read error. V and J are TRBV19 and TRBJ1-1; D is possibly TRBD1 (5 bases). Germline CDR1 and CDR2: LNHDA and SQIVND (reference sequence). This CDR3 contains 15 residues. This CDR3 is CASTAGPGSDTEDFF. The DNA for the CDR3 is TGTGCCAGTACCGCCGGCCCAGGGTCGGACACTGAAGATTTCTTT. Filled out from reference TRBV19 and TRBJ1-1, the complete variable domain reads DGGITQSPKYLFRKEGQNVTLSCEQNLNHDAMYWYRQDPGQGLRLIYYSQIVNDFQKGDIAEGYSVSREKKESFPLTVTSAQKNPTAFYLCASTAGPGSDTEDFFGQGTRLTVV.

This chain connects TRBV6-4 to TRBJ2-3; 9 bases are shared with TRBD2. The CDR3 spans 16 residues. Germline assignment: CDR1 MRHNA and CDR2 SNTAGT. V lost 3 bases and J lost 2; bases outside the gene matches: 6. In nucleotides, the CDR3 is TGTGCCAGCAGTGAAGCAGCGGGGGGTACCACAGATACGCAGTATTTT. It yields the protein CASSEAAGGTTDTQYF.

This clonotype was counted between two and nine times. The rearrangement uses TRBV10-1 and TRBJ2-7; D is undetermined. Germline-derived CDR1 and CDR2 are WNHNN and SYGVQD (reference sequence). V lost 3 bases and J lost 6, with 9 bases in between. This CDR3 spans 12 amino acids. This CDR3 reads CASSEPAGEQYF. In DNA, the CDR3 is TGCGCCAGCAGTGAACCAGCTGGCGAGCAGTACTTC.

The chain has TRBV6-6 and TRBJ2-5, with TRBD2 as a possible D gene (6 bases). The V gene's germline CDR1 is MNHNY and CDR2 SVGAGI (reference sequence). V was pared by 7 bases and J by 5 bases, with 20 bases between. The CDR3 extends over 15 amino acids. The CDR3 is CASTQISGGEETQYF. CDR3 nucleotide sequence: TGTGCCAGCACCCAGATCTCTGGCGGGGAGGAGACCCAGTACTTC.

Only a few counts were recorded for this clonotype. The chain links TRBV11-2 to TRBJ2-5, with 9 bases identical to TRBD2. Germline trimming cut 5 bases from V and 5 bases from J; bases unmatched to any gene: 12. From germline, CDR1 is SGHAT and CDR2 FQNNGV. The CDR3 is 16 residues long. This CDR3 reads CASSHGRRGGSETQYF. In DNA form, the CDR3 reads TGTGCCAGCAGCCATGGCCGGCGGGGGGGATCGGAGACCCAGTACTTC.

This clonotype was counted a few times. V and J are TRBV5-1 and TRBJ2-7; a possible D gene is TRBD1 (5 bases). Germline V gene lookup returns CDR1 SGHRS and CDR2 YFSETQ. V lost 0 bases, J lost 2 bases, and 9 bases lay in between. The CDR3 spans 14 residues. CDR3 nucleotide sequence: TGCGCCAGCAGCTTGGTTGGGGCGACCTACGAGCAGTACTTC. Its protein is CASSLVGATYEQYF.

The sample holds a few counts of this clonotype. The genes are TRBV5-5 and TRBJ1-1; possibly TRBD1 for D (5 bases). The CDR3 covers 13 residues. Per the germline V gene, CDR1 is SGHKS and CDR2 is YYEKEE (reference sequence). The germline V and J ends were trimmed by 4 bases and 8 bases, with 15 bases remaining between them. In DNA, the CDR3 is TGTGCCAGCAGCCCCCCTGGGGCAGAAGAAGCTTTCTTT. It yields the protein CASSPPGAEEAFF.

V gene TRBV7-2 combines with J gene TRBJ2-5; 13 bases are shared with TRBD2. CDR3 size: 16 residues. V was clipped by 0 bases and J by 6 bases; unmatched bases: 4. Per germline, CDR1 SGHTA and CDR2 FQGNSA. CDR3 amino acids: CASSLATSGGSKTQYF. In nucleotides, the CDR3 is TGTGCCAGCAGCTTAGCGACTAGCGGGGGGTCTAAGACCCAGTACTTC.

The chain couples TRBV20-1 to TRBJ2-2, with unresolved D. This CDR3 contains 14 residues. V was clipped by 0 bases and J by 5 bases, with 10 bases between them. The germline CDR1 and CDR2 sequences are DFQATT and SNEGSKA (reference sequence). CDR3 nucleotides: TGCAGTGCTAGAGATCACCCGGCGACCGGGGAGCTGTTTTTT. Translating gives CSARDHPATGELFF.

This clonotype was seen only a few times. The chain carries TRBV3-1 and TRBJ1-1, with D hard to call. The CDR3 spans 13 residues. Germline CDR1 and CDR2: LGHDT and YNNKEL (reference sequence). Trimming cost V 0 bases and J 0 bases, with 2 bases left between them. The CDR3 reads CASSQEMNTEAFF. DNA for the CDR3: TGTGCCAGCAGCCAAGAGATGAACACTGAAGCTTTCTTT.

The chain has TRBV10-3 and TRBJ2-7; D uncertain. Trimming took 0 bases from V and 0 from J, leaving 12 bases between them. Germline V lookup: CDR1 ENHRY, CDR2 SYGVKD. The length of the CDR3 is 16 residues. CDR3 residues: CAISESDGTSSYEQYF. The CDR3 bases are TGTGCCATCAGTGAGTCCGATGGTACCAGCTCCTACGAGCAGTACTTC.

This clonotype was detected a few times. V and J are TRBV15 and TRBJ1-3; no clear D gene. V lost 1 base to trimming and J lost 2 bases, with 9 bases between them. Germline V lookup: CDR1 LNHNV, CDR2 YYDKDF (reference sequence). The CDR3 spans 15 residues. The CDR3, as DNA: TGTGCCACCAGCAGAGCCGCGGCAGCTGGAAACACCATATATTTT. It is translated as CATSRAAAAGNTIYF. The complete variable domain, with remaining parts taken from reference TRBV15 and TRBJ1-3, reads DAMVIQNPRYQVTQFGKPVTLSCSQTLNHNVMYWYQQKSSQAPKLLFHYYDKDFNNEADTPDNFQSRRPNTSFCFLDIRSPGLGDTAMYLCATSRAAAAGNTIYFGEGSWLTVV.

The chain links TRBV4-2 to TRBJ2-7; 12 positions match TRBD2. Germline CDR1 is LGHNA and CDR2 is YNFKEQ. J lost 0 bases, V lost 1 base, and 4 bases had no gene match. The CDR3 loop spans 17 amino acids. The CDR3 region has the DNA TGTGCCAGCAGCCAAGGGACTAGCGGGACCAGCTCCTACGAGCAGTACTTC. It yields the protein CASSQGTSGTSSYEQYF.

The chain couples TRBV20-1 to TRBJ2-5; 8 bases map to TRBD2. V dropped 3 bases and J dropped 3; count of bases not matched to a gene: 6. The CDR3 totals 14 residues. The V gene's germline CDR1 is DFQATT and CDR2 SNEGSKA (reference sequence). The DNA of the CDR3 is TGCAGTGCTAGCCCGGGGGGGCCGAAAGAGACCCAGTACTTC. Translation: CSASPGGPKETQYF.

The chain couples TRBV5-1 to TRBJ2-2; 8 nucleotides match TRBD2. The CDR3 sequence is 15 residues long. CDR1 and CDR2 from the germline V gene are SGHRS and YFSETQ. Trimming removed 5 bases from V and 5 bases from J; junction bases left unmatched: 8. CDR3: CASSSREGSTGELFF. As DNA, the CDR3 is TGCGCCAGCAGTTCCCGGGAGGGTTCGACCGGGGAGCTGTTTTTT.

This clonotype occurred a few times. V and J are TRBV7-2 and TRBJ2-5, with D possibly TRBD1 on 6 matching bases. The germline V gene encodes CDR1 SGHTA and CDR2 FQGNSA. This CDR3 region has 14 residues. V dropped 4 bases and J dropped 5 bases, with 14 bases sitting between them. As DNA, the CDR3 is TGTGCCAGCAGCTCCGGACAGCTCCCGGAGACCCAGTACTTC. Protein sequence: CASSSGQLPETQYF.

The J gene is TRBJ2-3, the V gene TRBV4-2; D unresolved. Trimming shortened V by 2 bases and J by 4 bases, and 10 bases separated the two germline ends. The CDR3 loop spans 14 amino acids. The germline V gene has CDR1 LGHNA and CDR2 YNFKEQ. The CDR3 spells CASSQNQVADTQYF. CDR3 DNA: TGTGCCAGCAGCCAAAACCAGGTCGCAGATACGCAGTATTTT.

The chain is built from TRBV3-1 and TRBJ1-4, with D hard to call. Germline CDR1 is LGHDT and CDR2 is YNNKEL (reference sequence). V was trimmed by 5 bases and J by 6 bases, leaving 4 bases between them. The CDR3 runs to 11 residues. The CDR3 sequence: CASSTDEKLFF. DNA of the CDR3: TGTGCCAGCAGCACAGATGAAAAACTGTTTTTT.

This chain links TRBV20-1 with TRBJ2-2, with 8 bases aligning to TRBD1. The ends lost 6 bases at V and 3 bases at J; junction bases unmatched: 6. Germline V CDR1 and CDR2: DFQATT, SNEGSKA (reference sequence). CDR3 length: 14 amino acids. The CDR3 sequence: CSAIRQGHTGELFF. The CDR3 region has the DNA TGCAGTGCCATCAGACAGGGGCACACCGGGGAGCTGTTTTTT.

This clonotype was counted ten times or more. Possible read error: a much larger clone is one base away. The V call is TRBV11-2, the J call TRBJ1-3; no reliable D call. The CDR3 covers 17 residues. Germline assignment: CDR1 SGHAT and CDR2 FQNNGV. Trimming cost V 5 bases and J 0 bases, with 17 bases left between them. CDR3 protein: CASSRNPTGLSGNTIYF. CDR3 nucleotide sequence: TGTGCCAGCAGCCGAAACCCCACGGGCCTCTCTGGAAACACCATATATTTT.

The chain employs TRBV29-1 and TRBJ1-3; possibly TRBD1 for D (6 bases). V was cut by 6 bases and J by 3 bases, with 12 bases left in between. The CDR3 loop spans 13 amino acids. The germline V gene has CDR1 SQVTM and CDR2 ANQGSEA. The CDR3 protein is CSVQGGDGNTIYF. The CDR3, as DNA: TGCAGCGTACAGGGCGGCGATGGAAACACCATATATTTT.

This clonotype was observed at least ten times. The gene calls are TRBV5-1 and TRBJ1-2; possibly TRBD1 for D (5 bases). The CDR3 is 13 residues long. Germline V gene lookup returns CDR1 SGHRS and CDR2 YFSETQ. The ends were cut back, 2 bases at V and 6 bases at J, with 11 bases in the middle. The CDR3 DNA follows: TGCGCCAGCAGCTTAAGCGGCAGGGATGGCTACACCTTC. This translates into CASSLSGRDGYTF.

J is TRBJ1-5 and V is TRBV4-3, with 8 bases aligning to TRBD1. The V and J ends lost 0 bases and 7 bases, in that order; junction bases with no gene match: 5. Germline V gene data show CDR1 as LGHNA and CDR2 as YSLEER. The CDR3 loop spans 15 amino acids. For the CDR3, the DNA is TGCGCCAGCAGCCAAGACCCAGGGGGCTTGCAGCCCCAGCATTTT. It codes for CASSQDPGGLQPQHF.

The rearrangement uses TRBV19 and TRBJ2-2; D not certain. CDR1 LNHDA and CDR2 SQIVND come from the germline V gene (reference sequence). CDR3 length: 13 residues. The V end was cut by 5 bases, the J end by 5 bases, with 9 bases between. In DNA, the CDR3 is TGTGCCAGTAGTGCTGGGCCAACCGGGGAGCTGTTTTTT. This translates into CASSAGPTGELFF.

This clonotype occurred once. The chain is built from TRBV5-1 and TRBJ1-1; no definite D call. This CDR3 is built from 14 residues. CDR1 SGHRS and CDR2 YFSETQ come from the germline V gene. V lost 1 base and J 3 bases, leaving 10 bases between the germline ends. CDR3 loop: CASSLRTWDTEAFF. Written as DNA, the CDR3 is TGCGCCAGCAGCTTGCGGACGTGGGACACTGAAGCTTTCTTT. The full variable domain, completed using reference TRBV5-1 and TRBJ1-1, is KAGVTQTPRYLIKTRGQQVTLSCSPISGHRSVSWYQQTPGQGLQFLFEYFSETQRNKGNFPGRFSGRQFSNSRSEMNVSTLELGDSALYLCASSLRTWDTEAFFGQGTRLTVV.

The chain is built from TRBV6-2 or TRBV6-3 and TRBJ2-7, with D uncertain. With 6 bases removed from V and 3 bases from J, the gap between germline ends came to 12 bases. The CDR3 spans 13 residues. Germline values: CDR1 MNHEY, CDR2 SVGEGT. CDR3 sequence: CASSVFEVYEQYF. The CDR3 DNA follows: TGTGCCAGCAGCGTCTTCGAGGTCTACGAGCAGTACTTC.

This clonotype was recorded a few times. The V call is TRBV11-2, the J call TRBJ1-5; D uncertain. Germline V lookup: CDR1 SGHAT, CDR2 FQNNGV. V lost 5 bases and J lost 3, with 17 bases in between. The CDR3 covers 16 residues. The chain's CDR3 is CASSNDGTMTNQPQHF. The CDR3 DNA follows: TGTGCCAGCAGCAACGACGGTACCATGACCAATCAGCCCCAGCATTTT.

The V call is TRBV6-2 or TRBV6-3, the J call TRBJ2-3; a weak D match, TRBD2 (6 bases). The CDR3 extends over 14 amino acids. Per germline, CDR1 MNHEY and CDR2 SVGEGT. Trimming left V 7 bases short and J 1 base short, with 12 bases between. In DNA form, the CDR3 reads TGTGCCAGCACCGAGCGGGCGGGCACAGATACGCAGTATTTT. Protein: CASTERAGTDTQYF.